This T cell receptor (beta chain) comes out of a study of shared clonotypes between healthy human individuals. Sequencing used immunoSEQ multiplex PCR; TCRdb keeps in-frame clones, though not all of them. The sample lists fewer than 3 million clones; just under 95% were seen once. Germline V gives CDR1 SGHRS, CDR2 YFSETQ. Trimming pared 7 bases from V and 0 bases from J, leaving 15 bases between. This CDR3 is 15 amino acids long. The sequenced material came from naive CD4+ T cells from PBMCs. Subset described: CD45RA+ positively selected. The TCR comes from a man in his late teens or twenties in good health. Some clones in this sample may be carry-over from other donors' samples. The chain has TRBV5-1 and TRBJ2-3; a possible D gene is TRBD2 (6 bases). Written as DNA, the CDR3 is TGCGCCAGCTCGCGACGGGGGTATAGCACAGATACGCAGTATTTT. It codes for CASSRRGYSTDTQYF.